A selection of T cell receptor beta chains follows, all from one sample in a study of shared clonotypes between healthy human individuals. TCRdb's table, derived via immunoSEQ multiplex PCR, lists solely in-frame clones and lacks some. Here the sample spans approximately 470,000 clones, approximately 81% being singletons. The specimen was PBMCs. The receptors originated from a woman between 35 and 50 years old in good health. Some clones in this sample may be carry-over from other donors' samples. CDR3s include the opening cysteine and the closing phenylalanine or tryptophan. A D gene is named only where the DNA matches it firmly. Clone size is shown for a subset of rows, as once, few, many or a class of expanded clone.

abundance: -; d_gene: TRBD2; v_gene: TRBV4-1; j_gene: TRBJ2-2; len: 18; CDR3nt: TGCGCCAGCAGCCAACCCCGACTAGCGGGAGGAAACACCGGGGAGCTGTTTTTT; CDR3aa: CASSQPRLAGGNTGELFF
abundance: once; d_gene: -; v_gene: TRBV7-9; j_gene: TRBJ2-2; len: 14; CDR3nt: TGTGCCAGCAGCTTAGCGCACGGGTACGGGGAGCTGTTTTTT; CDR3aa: CASSLAHGYGELFF
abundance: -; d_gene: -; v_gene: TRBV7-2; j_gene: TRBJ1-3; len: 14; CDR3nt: TGTGCCAGCAGCCCCCGGTTTGGCGGAAACACCATATATTTT; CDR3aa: CASSPRFGGNTIYF
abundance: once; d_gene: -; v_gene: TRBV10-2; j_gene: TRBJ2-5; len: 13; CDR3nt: TGCGCCAGCAGGACAGTTAAAGAAGAGACCCAGTACTTC; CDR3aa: CASRTVKEETQYF
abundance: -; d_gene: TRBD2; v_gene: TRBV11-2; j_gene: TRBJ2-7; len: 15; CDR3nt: TGTGCCAGCACCCCGGGACTAGCGGGGAACTACGAGCAGTACTTC; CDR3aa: CASTPGLAGNYEQYF
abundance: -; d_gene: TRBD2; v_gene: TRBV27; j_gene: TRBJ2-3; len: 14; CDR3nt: TGTGCCAGCAGTCCCCGGGGACTAACAGATACGCAGTATTTT; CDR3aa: CASSPRGLTDTQYF
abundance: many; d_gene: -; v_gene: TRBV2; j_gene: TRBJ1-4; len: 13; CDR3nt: TGTGCCAGCAGTGGACAGGTTGGGGAAAAACTGTTTTTT; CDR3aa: CASSGQVGEKLFF
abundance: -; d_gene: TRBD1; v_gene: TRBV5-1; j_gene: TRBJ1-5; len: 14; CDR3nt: TGCGCCAGCAGGGGACAGGGGGCGGATCAGCCCCAGCATTTT; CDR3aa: CASRGQGADQPQHF
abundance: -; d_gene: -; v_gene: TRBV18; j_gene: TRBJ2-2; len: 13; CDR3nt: TGTGCCAGCTCAAAGGACAAGCTTGGGGAGCTGTTTTTT; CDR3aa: CASSKDKLGELFF
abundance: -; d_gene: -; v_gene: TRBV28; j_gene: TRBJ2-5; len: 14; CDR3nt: TGTGCCAGCAGTTTATCGGCGGGGCGAGAGACCCAGTACTTC; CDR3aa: CASSLSAGRETQYF
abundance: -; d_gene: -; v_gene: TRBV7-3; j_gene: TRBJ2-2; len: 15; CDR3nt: TGTGCCAGCAGCCCCCAGGCGGGACACACCGGGGAGCTGTTTTTT; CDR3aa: CASSPQAGHTGELFF
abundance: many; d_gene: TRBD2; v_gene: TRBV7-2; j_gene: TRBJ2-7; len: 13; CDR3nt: TGTGCCAGCAGTGGGACTAGCGGCTACGAGCAGTACTTC; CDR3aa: CASSGTSGYEQYF
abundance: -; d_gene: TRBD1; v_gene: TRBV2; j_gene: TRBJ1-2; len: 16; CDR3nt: TGTGCCAGCAGGGGGGGACAGGGGATTGTTGGCTATGGCTACACCTTC; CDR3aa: CASRGGQGIVGYGYTF
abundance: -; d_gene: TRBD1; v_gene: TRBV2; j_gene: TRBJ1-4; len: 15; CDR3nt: TGTGCCAGCAGCCTGAGGACAGGGTTAAATGAAAAACTGTTTTTT; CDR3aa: CASSLRTGLNEKLFF
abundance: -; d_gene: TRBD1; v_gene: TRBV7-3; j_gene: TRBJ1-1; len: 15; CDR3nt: TGTGCCAGCAGCTACTCGGGACAGACCACCGCTGAAGCTTTCTTT; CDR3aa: CASSYSGQTTAEAFF
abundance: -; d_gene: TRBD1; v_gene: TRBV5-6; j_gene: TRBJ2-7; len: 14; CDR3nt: TGTGCCAGCAGCTTTTCCGGACAGGGCTACGAGCAGTACTTC; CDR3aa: CASSFSGQGYEQYF
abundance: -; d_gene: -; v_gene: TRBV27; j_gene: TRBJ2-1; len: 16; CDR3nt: TGTGCCAGCAGTTTAGATCAGGGGTTCTCCTACAATGAGCAGTTCTTC; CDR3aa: CASSLDQGFSYNEQFF
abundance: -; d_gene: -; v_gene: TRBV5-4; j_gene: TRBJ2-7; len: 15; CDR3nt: TGTGCCAGCAGCTCGGGAGGGACAGAGCCCTACGAGCAGTACTTC; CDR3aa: CASSSGGTEPYEQYF
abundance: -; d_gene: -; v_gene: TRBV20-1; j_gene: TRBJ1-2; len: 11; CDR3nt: TGCAGTGCTAGCCCAGGGACTGGCTACACCTTC; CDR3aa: CSASPGTGYTF
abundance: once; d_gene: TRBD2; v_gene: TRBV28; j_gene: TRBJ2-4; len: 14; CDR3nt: TGTGCCAGCAGCCCCCAGCGGGGGAAAAACATTCAGTACTTC; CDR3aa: CASSPQRGKNIQYF
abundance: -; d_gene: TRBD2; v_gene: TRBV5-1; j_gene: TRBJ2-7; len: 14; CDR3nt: TGCGCCAGCAGACAGGGGCTAGCGGGAGACGAGCAGTACTTC; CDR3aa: CASRQGLAGDEQYF
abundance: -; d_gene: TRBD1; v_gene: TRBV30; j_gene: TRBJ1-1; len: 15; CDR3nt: TGTGCCTGGAGGGAGACCGACAGGGTGGCCACTGAAGCTTTCTTT; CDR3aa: CAWRETDRVATEAFF
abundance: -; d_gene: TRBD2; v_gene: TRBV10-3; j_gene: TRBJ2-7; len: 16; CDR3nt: TGTGCCATCCGCAGCGTAATAGCGGGAGGGCCTGGCGAGCAGTACTTC; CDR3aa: CAIRSVIAGGPGEQYF
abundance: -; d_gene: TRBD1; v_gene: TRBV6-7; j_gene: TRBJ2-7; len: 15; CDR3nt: TGTGCCAGCAGTTCCAGGGGGCGCCTTACCTACGAGCAGTACTTC; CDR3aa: CASSSRGRLTYEQYF
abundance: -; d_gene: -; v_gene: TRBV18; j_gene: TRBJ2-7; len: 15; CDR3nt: TGTGCCAGCTCATCAACGAGTAACAGGGAGGGGCAGCAGTACTTC; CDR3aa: CASSSTSNREGQQYF
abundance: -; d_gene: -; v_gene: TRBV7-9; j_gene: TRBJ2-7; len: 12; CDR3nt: TGTGCCAGCAGCCCGTGGACCCCTGAGCAGTACTTC; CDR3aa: CASSPWTPEQYF
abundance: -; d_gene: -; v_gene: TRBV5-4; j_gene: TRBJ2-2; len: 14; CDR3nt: TGTGCCAGCAGCCCCACCGTGAACACCGGGGAGCTGTTTTTT; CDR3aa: CASSPTVNTGELFF
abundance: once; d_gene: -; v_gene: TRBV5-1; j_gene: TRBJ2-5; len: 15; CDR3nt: TGCGCCAGCAGCTTCCAGGGTTACGTCCAAGAGACCCAGTACTTC; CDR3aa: CASSFQGYVQETQYF
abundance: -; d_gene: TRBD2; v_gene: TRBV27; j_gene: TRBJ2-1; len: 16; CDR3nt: TGTGCCAGTTCGAATGGACGCGGGAGTTCCTACAATGAGCAGTTCTTC; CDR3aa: CASSNGRGSSYNEQFF
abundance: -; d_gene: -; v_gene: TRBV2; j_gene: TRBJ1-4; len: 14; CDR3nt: TGTGCCAGCAGTGAAGAGTACGGGGGGGAAAAACTGTTTTTT; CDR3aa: CASSEEYGGEKLFF
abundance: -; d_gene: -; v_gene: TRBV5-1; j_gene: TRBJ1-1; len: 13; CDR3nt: TGCGCCAGCAGCCCGGGAGGGGCAGCTGAAGCTTTCTTT; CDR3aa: CASSPGGAAEAFF
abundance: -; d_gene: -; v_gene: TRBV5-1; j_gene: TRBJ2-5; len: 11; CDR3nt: TGCGCCAGCAGCTTATTGGAGACCCAGTACTTC; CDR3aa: CASSLLETQYF
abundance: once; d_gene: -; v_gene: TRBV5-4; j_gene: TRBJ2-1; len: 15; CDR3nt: TGTGCCAGCAGCCCCAGCTCGGCCCCTAATCATGAGCAGTTCTTC; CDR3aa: CASSPSSAPNHEQFF
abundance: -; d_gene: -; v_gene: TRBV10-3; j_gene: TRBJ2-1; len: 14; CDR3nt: TGTGCCACCCGCGCCCCGGAGTCCTACAATGAGCAGTTCTTC; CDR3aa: CATRAPESYNEQFF
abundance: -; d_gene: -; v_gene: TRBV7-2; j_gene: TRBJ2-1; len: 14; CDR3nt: TGTGCCAGCCCCGGGATCTCCCAAGTCCATGAGCAGTTCTTC; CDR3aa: CASPGISQVHEQFF
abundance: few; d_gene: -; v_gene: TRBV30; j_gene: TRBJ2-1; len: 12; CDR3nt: TGTGCCTGGAGTGGTCTAGGGGGTGAGCAGTTCTTC; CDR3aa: CAWSGLGGEQFF
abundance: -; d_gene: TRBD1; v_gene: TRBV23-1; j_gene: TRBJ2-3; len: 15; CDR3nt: TGCGCCAGCAGTCTTCAGGACAGGGTCACAGATACGCAGTATTTT; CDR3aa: CASSLQDRVTDTQYF
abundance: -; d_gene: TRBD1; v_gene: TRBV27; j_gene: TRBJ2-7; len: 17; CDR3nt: TGTGCCAGCAGTTTACAGGGGGCCTGGGACTCGACCTACGAGCAGTACTTC; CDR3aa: CASSLQGAWDSTYEQYF
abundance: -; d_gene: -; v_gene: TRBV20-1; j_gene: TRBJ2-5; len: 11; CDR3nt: TGCAGTGCTAGAGATGCGGAGACCCAGTACTTC; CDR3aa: CSARDAETQYF
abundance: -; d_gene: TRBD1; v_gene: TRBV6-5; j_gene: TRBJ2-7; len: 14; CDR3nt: TGTGCCAGCAGTCGGGACAGGGTATCCTACGAGCAGTACTTC; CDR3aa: CASSRDRVSYEQYF
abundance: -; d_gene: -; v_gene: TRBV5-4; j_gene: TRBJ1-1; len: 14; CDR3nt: TGTGCCAGCAGCTTGAAGGGTATGAACACTGAAGCTTTCTTT; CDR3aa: CASSLKGMNTEAFF
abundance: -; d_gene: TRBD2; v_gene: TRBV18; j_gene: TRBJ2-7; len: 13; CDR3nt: TGTGCCAGCTCACCTGGGACTACCTACGAGCAGTACTTC; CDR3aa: CASSPGTTYEQYF